These T cell receptor beta chains were read from a single sample in a study of regulatory T cells in long-lasting Graves disease. From the multiplex PCR reads, TCRdb called clonotypes with MiXCR, one entry per CDR3 protein. This repertoire shows roughly 500,000 distinct CDR3 sequences, 13% found once; its top ten account for about 10%. The sample was also linked to a second study, of T cells in Graves' hyperthyroidism and ophthalmopathy.

The sample in question was peripheral blood mononuclear cells (PBMCs), obtained at new diagnosis, from a patient treated with antithyroid drugs. These receptors came from a man aged 30 to 39 with Graves disease. The CDR3 runs from the conserved cysteine through the conserved F or W. Fields, in order: clone size, J gene, V gene, CDR3 protein. Size tells how often a clone was seen (once, few, many) or the class of an expanded clone, and some rows leave it out.

few	TRBJ1-2	TRBV29-1	CSVRGAGWSYGYTF
many	TRBJ2-7	TRBV9	CASQKGGAGEQYF
many	TRBJ2-4	TRBV20-1	CSARDRLRGLAGNIQYF
many	TRBJ2-7	TRBV27	CASSFVAGGPYEQYF
many	TRBJ2-5	TRBV20-1	CSARDRTGSETQYF
few	TRBJ1-4	TRBV13	CASSPRDTRGEKLFF
many	TRBJ2-7	TRBV12-5	CASGQGWVSYEQYF
many	TRBJ1-1	TRBV30	CAWSATAAWAFF
many	TRBJ2-1	TRBV6-1	CASTRLGRDYNEQFF
many	TRBJ1-5	TRBV29-1	CSVAGSNQPQHF
many	TRBJ2-5	TRBV2	CASWEVAQPGETQYF
few	TRBJ2-7	TRBV6-1	CASRGRYEQYF
few	TRBJ2-5	TRBV20-1	CSARDFRLRGLETQYF
few	TRBJ2-1	TRBV19	CASSMYRGPYNEQFF
few	TRBJ2-1	TRBV5-1	CASGEGSLSYNEQFF
.	TRBJ1-1	TRBV5-4	CASSLDRANTEAFF
many	TRBJ1-2	TRBV28	CASSSQNTGAGGYTF
.	TRBJ2-1	TRBV27	CASTRSSPSSYNEQFF
many	.	TRBV7-2	CASSLPGGTQETQYF
few	TRBJ2-1	TRBV6-1	CASTRDRWHEQFF
.	TRBJ2-2	TRBV9	CASSVVGGNTGELFF
.	TRBJ2-7	TRBV4-1	CASSQDAGTANYEQYF
few	TRBJ2-7	TRBV27	CASSFAGSSGSSYEQYF
many	TRBJ2-3	TRBV2	CASSPENPTVSTDTQYF
many	TRBJ2-5	TRBV11-2	CASSSLYGKRPETQYF
many	TRBJ2-6	TRBV27	CASLAGYGANVLTF
.	TRBJ2-1	TRBV19	CASNPQGAYAFYNEQFF
few	TRBJ1-5	TRBV29-1	CSVLGGASNQPQHF
many	TRBJ2-1	TRBV5-1	CASSLGGRVEQFF
few	TRBJ1-6	TRBV19	CASSIRQTGSPLHF
many	TRBJ2-5	TRBV20-1	CSAGVLAGGQETQYF
many	TRBJ2-3	TRBV7-9	CASSLGRGTSSTDTQYF
few	TRBJ2-7	TRBV27	CASSGGAYTYEQYF
.	TRBJ2-1	TRBV20-1	CSALSGGVNEQFF
.	TRBJ2-3	TRBV11-2	CASSVVGRDTDTQYF
.	TRBJ2-3	TRBV9	CASSARGGADTQYF
.	TRBJ1-2	TRBV5-1	CASRGQGPHHNYGYTF
few	TRBJ2-2	TRBV19	CASSPITTGELFF
many	TRBJ2-4	TRBV6-1	CASSLQIAKNIQYF
.	TRBJ2-7	TRBV4-1	CASSHIGRFEDEQYF
many	TRBJ2-3	TRBV7-9	CASSNPGLAVDTQYF
many	TRBJ2-1	TRBV20-1	CSARRDEQFF
few	TRBJ1-3	TRBV18	CASSPPTFSASGNTIYF
many	TRBJ2-1	TRBV7-9	CASSSETGTSNEQFF
.	TRBJ2-7	TRBV20-1	CSARPPGPYSYEQYF
.	TRBJ2-4	TRBV13	CASSFQDGLLAKNIQYF
.	TRBJ2-5	TRBV27	CASRQQGDETQYF
many	TRBJ2-5	TRBV6-1	CASKGLAEWGQETQYF
many	TRBJ2-1	TRBV12-3/TRBV12-4	CASQNKGAYTSYNEQFF
.	TRBJ2-3	TRBV29-1	CSVNLAGGGWDTQYF
few	TRBJ2-3	TRBV6-1	CAGALRGTDTQYF